Listed here are 13 T cell receptor beta chains from one sample, sequenced in a study of neurological immune-mediated disorders (dated by TCRdb to the late 2010s). Receptor amplification or capture employed 5' RACE. TCRdb lists the instrument as Illumina HiSeq 2500. The raw public reads went through TCRdb reprocessing: fastp at Q25, MiXCR clone calling, in-frame beta chains kept. Each CDR3 protein gets just one entry, which takes the most common genes and DNA from the rows behind it. This sample gives roughly 60,000 distinct CDR3 sequences in total; approximately 3.5% of them show up just once. The top ten hold around 3.1% of the sample. Sequenced material: PBMCs. Every receptor here comes from a woman in her twenties or thirties with multiple sclerosis.

This clonotype has a count of ten or more. The gene calls are TRBV5-1 and TRBJ2-3; a weak D match, TRBD2 (6 bases). The CDR3 covers 15 residues. V was shortened by 3 bases and J by 2 bases, with 13 bases between the two germline ends. Germline assignment: CDR1 SGHRS and CDR2 YFSETQ. The CDR3 loop reads CASSSMGLDTDTQYF. The DNA for the CDR3 is TGCGCCAGCAGCTCGATGGGACTTGACACAGATACGCAGTATTTT.

J is TRBJ1-1 and V is TRBV14; D not resolved. V was pared by 5 bases and J by 0 bases, with 7 bases between. The CDR3 totals 13 residues. CDR1 and CDR2 from the germline V gene are SGHDN and FVKESK. The CDR3, as DNA: TGTGCCAGCAGCGGGCAGCTGAACACTGAAGCTTTCTTT. Residues: CASSGQLNTEAFF.

The rearrangement uses TRBV12-5 and TRBJ1-1; no clear D. V was pared by 7 bases and J by 0 bases, with 9 bases between. There are 13 residues in the CDR3. The germline V gene has CDR1 LGHNT and CDR2 FRNRAP. The CDR3 nucleotides read TGTGCTAGTGTGGGGAACGTGAACACTGAAGCTTTCTTT. Its protein is CASVGNVNTEAFF.

V gene TRBV13 combines with J gene TRBJ1-1; 7 bases agree with TRBD1. This CDR3 has 15 amino acids. In germline, CDR1 is PRHDT, CDR2 FYEKMQ (reference sequence). V shed 1 base and J 4 bases; nucleotides not matched to a gene: 6. Here the CDR3 DNA reads TGTGCCAGCAGCTTAGAAAAACAGGGGATCACTGAAGCTTTCTTT. It specifies CASSLEKQGITEAFF.

This clonotype was detected ten times or more. The chain has TRBV2 and TRBJ2-2, with 8 bases identical to TRBD1. In germline, CDR1 is SNHLY, CDR2 FYNNEI. J was trimmed by 0 bases and V by 6 bases; bases with no gene match: 6. This CDR3 region has 16 residues. CDR3 bases: TGTGCCAGCAGGGACCCAGGGGGCCCGAACACCGGGGAGCTGTTTTTT. Residues: CASRDPGGPNTGELFF. The variable domain in full, with the rest retrieved from reference TRBV2 and TRBJ2-2, is EPEVTQTPSHQVTQMGQEVILRCVPISNHLYFYWYRQILGQKVEFLVSFYNNEISEKSEIFDDQFSVERPDGSNFTLKIRSTKLEDSAMYFCASRDPGGPNTGELFFGEGSRLTVL.

This clonotype was seen many times. The J gene is TRBJ1-2, the V gene TRBV20-1; a possible D gene is TRBD1 (5 bases). The V gene lost 6 bases and the J gene lost 7 bases, with 18 bases spanning the gap. CDR1 is DFQATT, CDR2 SNEGSKA, per germline (reference sequence). The CDR3 contains 13 residues. CDR3 protein: CSALREVLSGYTF. The CDR3 DNA reads TGCAGTGCCCTCAGGGAAGTGTTGAGTGGCTACACCTTC.

Many counts were recorded for this clonotype. This chain connects TRBV20-1 to TRBJ2-5, with D possibly being TRBD1 or TRBD2 (5 bases each). Germline V gives CDR1 DFQATT, CDR2 SNEGSKA (reference sequence). Trimming shortened V by 0 bases and J by 4 bases, and 18 bases separated the two germline ends. This CDR3 has 16 amino acids. DNA for the CDR3: TGCAGTGCTAGAGAAGTAGGAAAACCTGGGGGAGAGACCCAGTACTTC. It encodes CSAREVGKPGGETQYF.

This chain links TRBV25-1 with TRBJ1-2; D is unclear. The germline CDR1 and CDR2 sequences are MGHDK and SYGVNS. V lost 3 bases to trimming and J lost 14 bases, with 16 bases between them. This CDR3 spans 12 amino acids. The DNA for the CDR3 is TGTGCCAGCAGTGATCGCGGCAATAGGGAAACCTTC. Translated, it gives CASSDRGNRETF.

This clonotype occurred many times. Sequence at one end of the junction differs from germline and may be a read error. This chain uses TRBV12-3 or TRBV12-4 with TRBJ1-5, with no clear D. CDR3 size: 13 residues. CDR3 protein: CASSFNSNQPQNF. Here the CDR3 DNA reads TGTGCCAGCAGTTTTAATAGCAATCAGCCCCAGAATTTT.

This clonotype has at least ten counts. This chain links TRBV25-1 with TRBJ1-1; no firm D call. V was clipped by 7 bases and J by 5 bases, with 11 bases between them. Germline V lookup: CDR1 MGHDK, CDR2 SYGVNS. This CDR3 contains 12 residues. Here the CDR3 DNA reads TGTGCCAGCACCATCGGGTCGACTGAAGCTTTCTTT. Translating it yields CASTIGSTEAFF.

This clonotype was recorded many times. This chain links TRBV3-1 with TRBJ1-2, with 7 bases matching TRBD1. V gave up 6 bases and J gave up 9 bases; unmatched junction bases: 7. CDR1 is LGHDT and CDR2 is YNNKEL in the germline V gene (reference sequence). CDR3 length equals 12 residues. The CDR3 spells CASRGGQLSYTF. The CDR3 coding sequence is TGTGCCAGCAGGGGGGGACAGCTGAGCTACACCTTC. The whole variable domain, remainder taken from reference TRBV3-1 and TRBJ1-2, is DTAVSQTPKYLVTQMGNDKSIKCEQNLGHDTMYWYKQDSKKFLKIMFSYNNKELIINETVPNRFSPKSPDKAHLNLHINSLELGDSAVYFCASRGGQLSYTFGSGTRLTVV.

This clonotype was detected many times. The chain combines TRBV20-1 with TRBJ2-5; D is possibly TRBD1 or TRBD2 (6 bases each). V dropped 4 bases and J dropped 2 bases, with 14 bases sitting between them. The CDR3 spans 14 residues. Germline CDR1 is DFQATT and CDR2 is SNEGSKA (reference sequence). The CDR3 is CSAIGGTRQETQYF. CDR3 DNA sequence: TGCAGTGCTATAGGGGGGACTCGGCAAGAGACCCAGTACTTC.

This clonotype was picked up many times. V gene TRBV27 combines with J gene TRBJ2-3; a possible D gene is TRBD1 (6 bases). The germline V and J ends were trimmed by 5 bases and 1 base, with 7 bases remaining between them. Germline assignment: CDR1 MNHEY and CDR2 SMNVEV (reference sequence). This CDR3 has 13 amino acids. The CDR3, as DNA: TGTGCCAGCAGTGGACAGCGCACAGATACGCAGTATTTT. Protein: CASSGQRTDTQYF.